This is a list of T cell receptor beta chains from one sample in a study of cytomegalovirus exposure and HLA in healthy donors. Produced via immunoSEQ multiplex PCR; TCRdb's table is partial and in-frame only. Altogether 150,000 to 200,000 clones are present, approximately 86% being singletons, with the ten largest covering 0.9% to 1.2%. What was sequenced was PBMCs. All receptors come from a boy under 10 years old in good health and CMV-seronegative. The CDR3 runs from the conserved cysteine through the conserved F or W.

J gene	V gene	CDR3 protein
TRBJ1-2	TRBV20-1	CSMGGREGYTF
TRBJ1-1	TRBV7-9	CASRSGQNTEAFF
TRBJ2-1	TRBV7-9	CASSPSTGYDSNEQFF
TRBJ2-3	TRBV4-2	CASSQDRGSGIPLTSTDTQYF
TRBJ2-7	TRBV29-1	CSVLEGIYEQYF
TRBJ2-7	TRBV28	CASSSRYEQYF
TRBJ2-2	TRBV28	CASSLRQANTGELFF
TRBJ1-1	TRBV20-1	CSASRRDEAFF
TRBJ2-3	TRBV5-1	CASVTGSSSGDTQYF
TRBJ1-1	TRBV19	CASHRGSTEAFF
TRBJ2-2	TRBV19	CASTRSGEGTTGELFF
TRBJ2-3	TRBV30	CAWSAPSGSADTQYF
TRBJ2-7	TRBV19	CASSLTAGGDEQYF
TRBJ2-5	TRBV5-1	CASSLQGSHETQYF
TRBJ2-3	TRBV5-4	CASSLAGQSADTQYF
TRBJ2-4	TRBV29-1	CSVGDRVAKNIQYF
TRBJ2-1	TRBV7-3	CASSLSVGSAGNEQFF
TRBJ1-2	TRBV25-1	CASNRGKDGYTF
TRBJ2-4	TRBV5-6	CASTLSGIAKNIQYF
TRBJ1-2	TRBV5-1	CASSPAGNYGYTF
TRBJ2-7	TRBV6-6	CASSLVPGQGREQYF
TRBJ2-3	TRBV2	CASSSGSSTDTQYF
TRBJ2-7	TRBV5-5	CASSHSPLLGSYEQYF
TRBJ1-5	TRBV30	CAWSDDSLNQPQHF
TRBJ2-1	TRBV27	CASSFRLAGGPDEQFF
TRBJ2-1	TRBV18	CASSPRTSAGGREQFF
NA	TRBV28	CASSEGTLKPTGAYEQYF
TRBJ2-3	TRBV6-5	CASSADFSTDTQYF
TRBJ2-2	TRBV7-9	CSSSLRASGASGTGELFF
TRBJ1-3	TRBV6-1	CASSAGAGNTIYF
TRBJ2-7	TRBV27	CASSLSASGRGYEQYF
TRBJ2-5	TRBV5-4	CASSLVGTSGNQETQYF
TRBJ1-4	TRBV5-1	CASRPGTESTNEKLFF
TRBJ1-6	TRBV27	CASRAMDRGYSPLHF
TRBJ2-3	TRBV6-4	CASSQGREVTDTQYF
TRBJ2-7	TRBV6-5	CASSRTSSREQYF
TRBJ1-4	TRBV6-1	CASSLTGTTNEKLFF
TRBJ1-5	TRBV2	CASSAIRDSLGNQPQHF
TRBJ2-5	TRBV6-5	CASRIDRVQETQYF
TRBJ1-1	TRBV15	CATSRVGENTEAFF